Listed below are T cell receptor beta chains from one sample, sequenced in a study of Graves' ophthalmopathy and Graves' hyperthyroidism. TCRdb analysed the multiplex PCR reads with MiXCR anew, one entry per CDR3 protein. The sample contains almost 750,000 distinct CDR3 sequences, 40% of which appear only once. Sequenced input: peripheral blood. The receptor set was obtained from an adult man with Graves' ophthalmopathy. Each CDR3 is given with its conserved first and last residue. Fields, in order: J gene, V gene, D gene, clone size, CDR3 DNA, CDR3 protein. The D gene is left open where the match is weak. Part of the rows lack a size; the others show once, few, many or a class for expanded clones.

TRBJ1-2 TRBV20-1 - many TGCAGTGCTAGAGAGGCAGTTAACTATGGCTACACCTTC CSAREAVNYGYTF
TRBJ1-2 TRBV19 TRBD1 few TGTGCCAGTAGTGCTACCGGGACAGCCATGGGTGGCTACACCTTC CASSATGTAMGGYTF
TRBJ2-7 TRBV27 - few TGTGCCAGCAGTCCACCTCCGGGGCAGTACTTC CASSPPPGQYF
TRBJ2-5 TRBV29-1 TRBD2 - TGCAGCGTTGGGGAAGCGGGGGGGAGCTTCTTC CSVGEAGGSFF
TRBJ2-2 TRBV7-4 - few TGCGCCAGCAGCCCCAGAGTCCGGGTGAGGCCGAACACCGGGGAGCTGTTTTTT CASSPRVRVRPNTGELFF
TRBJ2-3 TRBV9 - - TGTGCCAGCAGCGCGGCGGGGGATACGCAGTATTTT CASSAAGDTQYF
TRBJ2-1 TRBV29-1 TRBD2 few TGCAGCGTTGAAGAACTAGCGAGCGATGAGCAGTTCTTC CSVEELASDEQFF
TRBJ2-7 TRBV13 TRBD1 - TGTGCCAGCAGCAAAGGACAGGGCCGGTACGAGCAGTACTTC CASSKGQGRYEQYF
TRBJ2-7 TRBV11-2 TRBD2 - TGTGCCAGCAGCTTAGGGGGCGGGAGTATATACGAGCAGTACTTC CASSLGGGSIYEQYF
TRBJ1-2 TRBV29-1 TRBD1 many TGCAGCGTTGAAGATCTTGACAGGGGGTATGGCTACACCTTC CSVEDLDRGYGYTF
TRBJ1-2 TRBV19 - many TGTGCCAGTAGTAGAGATCAGGGTTGGTTCGGCTACACCTTC CASSRDQGWFGYTF
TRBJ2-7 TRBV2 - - TGTGCCAGCAGTGAAGACAGGGACTACGAGCAGTACTTC CASSEDRDYEQYF
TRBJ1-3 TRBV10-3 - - TGTGCCACGACGACTAGCGGGAGGGGAACCATATATTTT CATTTSGRGTIYF
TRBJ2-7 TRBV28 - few TGTGCCAGCAGTTTATGGGCGCGCGAGCAGTACTTC CASSLWAREQYF
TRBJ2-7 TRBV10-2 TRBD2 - TGTGCCAGCAACCGGGAGTCTAGCGGGCGCGAGCAGTACTTC CASNRESSGREQYF
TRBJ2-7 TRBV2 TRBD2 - TGTGCCAGCAGGAAGACTAGCGGGGCTCCCTACGAGCAGTACTTC CASRKTSGAPYEQYF
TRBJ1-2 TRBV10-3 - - TGTGCCAGCAATTTACAGGGCGGCTATGGCTACACCTTC CASNLQGGYGYTF
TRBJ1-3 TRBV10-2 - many TGCGCCAGCAGTGTACGGGAGGGGCCAGGAAACACCATATATTTT CASSVREGPGNTIYF
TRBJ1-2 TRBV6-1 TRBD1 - TGTGCCAGTAGTATTGAGACAGGGTCAAACGGCTACACCTTC CASSIETGSNGYTF
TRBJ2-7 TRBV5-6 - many TGTGCCAGCAGCGCCGGACGGACCTACGAGCAGTACTTC CASSAGRTYEQYF
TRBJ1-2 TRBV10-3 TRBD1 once TGTGCCAGCAGTCGTTCGGGACAGCATCTTAATGGCTACACCTTC CASSRSGQHLNGYTF